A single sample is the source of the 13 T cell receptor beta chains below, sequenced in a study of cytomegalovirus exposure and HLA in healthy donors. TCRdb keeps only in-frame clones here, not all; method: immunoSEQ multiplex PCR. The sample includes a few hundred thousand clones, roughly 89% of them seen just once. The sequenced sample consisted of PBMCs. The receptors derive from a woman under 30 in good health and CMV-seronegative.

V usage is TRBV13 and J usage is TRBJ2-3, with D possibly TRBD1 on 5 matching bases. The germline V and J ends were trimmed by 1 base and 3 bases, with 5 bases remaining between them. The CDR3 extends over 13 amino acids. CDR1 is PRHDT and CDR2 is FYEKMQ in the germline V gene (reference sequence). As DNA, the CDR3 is TGTGCCAGCAGCTTAGCAGGGACAGATACGCAGTATTTT. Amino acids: CASSLAGTDTQYF.

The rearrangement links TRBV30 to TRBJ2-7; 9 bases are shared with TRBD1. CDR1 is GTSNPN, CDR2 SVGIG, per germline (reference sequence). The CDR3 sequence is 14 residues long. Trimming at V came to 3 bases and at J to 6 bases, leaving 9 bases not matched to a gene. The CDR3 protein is CAWSPGQGRSEQYF. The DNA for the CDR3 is TGTGCCTGGAGCCCGGGACAGGGTCGTAGCGAGCAGTACTTC.

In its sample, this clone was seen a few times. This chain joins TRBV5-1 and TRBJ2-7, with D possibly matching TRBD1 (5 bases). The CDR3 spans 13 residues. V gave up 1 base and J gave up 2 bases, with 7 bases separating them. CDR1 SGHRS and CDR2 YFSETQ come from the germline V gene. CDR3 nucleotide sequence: TGCGCCAGCAGCTTGTCACAGGCCTACGAGCAGTACTTC. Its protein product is CASSLSQAYEQYF.

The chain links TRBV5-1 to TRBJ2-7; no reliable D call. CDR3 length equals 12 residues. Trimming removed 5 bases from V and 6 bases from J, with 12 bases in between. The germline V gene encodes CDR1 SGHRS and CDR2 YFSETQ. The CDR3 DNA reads TGCGCCAGCAGTTACAGCTTAAGCGAGCAGTACTTC. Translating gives CASSYSLSEQYF.

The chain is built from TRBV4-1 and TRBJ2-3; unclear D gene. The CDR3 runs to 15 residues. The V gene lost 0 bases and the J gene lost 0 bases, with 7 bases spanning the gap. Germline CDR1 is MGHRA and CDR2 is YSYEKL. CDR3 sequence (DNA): TGCGCCAGCAGCCAAGAGGGCCTCAGCACAGATACGCAGTATTTT. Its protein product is CASSQEGLSTDTQYF.

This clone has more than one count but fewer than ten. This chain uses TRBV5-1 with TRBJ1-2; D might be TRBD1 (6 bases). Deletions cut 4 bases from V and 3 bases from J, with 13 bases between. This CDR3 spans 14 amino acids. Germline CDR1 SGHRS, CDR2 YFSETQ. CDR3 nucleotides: TGCGCCAGCAGCCTGGGGGGGCTTGACTATGGCTACACCTTC. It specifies CASSLGGLDYGYTF. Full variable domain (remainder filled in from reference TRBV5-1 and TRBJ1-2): KAGVTQTPRYLIKTRGQQVTLSCSPISGHRSVSWYQQTPGQGLQFLFEYFSETQRNKGNFPGRFSGRQFSNSRSEMNVSTLELGDSALYLCASSLGGLDYGYTFGSGTRLTVV.

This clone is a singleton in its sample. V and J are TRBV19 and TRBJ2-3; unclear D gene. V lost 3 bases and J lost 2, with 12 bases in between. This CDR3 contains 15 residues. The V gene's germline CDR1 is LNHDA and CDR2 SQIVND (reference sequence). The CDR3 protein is CASSMWALNTDTQYF. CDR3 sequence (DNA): TGTGCCAGTAGTATGTGGGCTCTAAACACAGATACGCAGTATTTT.

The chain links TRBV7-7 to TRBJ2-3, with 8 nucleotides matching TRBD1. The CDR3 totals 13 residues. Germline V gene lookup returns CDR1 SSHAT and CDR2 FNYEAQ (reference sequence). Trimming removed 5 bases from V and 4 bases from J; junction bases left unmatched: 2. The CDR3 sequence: CASSQGAPDTQYF. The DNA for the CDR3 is TGTGCCAGCAGCCAGGGGGCCCCAGATACGCAGTATTTT.

Here the CDR3 DNA reads TGTGCCAGCAGTGATAGCGGGGTCTACAATGAGCAGTTCTTC. This gives the protein CASSDSGVYNEQFF. This chain connects TRBV6-1 to TRBJ2-1, with 8 bases aligning to TRBD2. Trimming cost V 3 bases and J 3 bases; bases outside gene matches: 1. The CDR3 is 14 residues long. Germline CDR1 MNHNS, CDR2 SASEGT.

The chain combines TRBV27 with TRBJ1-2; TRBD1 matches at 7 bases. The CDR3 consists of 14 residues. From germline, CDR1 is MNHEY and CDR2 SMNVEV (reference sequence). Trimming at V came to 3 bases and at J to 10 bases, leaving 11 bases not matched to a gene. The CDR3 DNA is TGTGCCAGCAGTTTTACAGGGAAGGGGGCCCACTACACCTTC. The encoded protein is CASSFTGKGAHYTF.

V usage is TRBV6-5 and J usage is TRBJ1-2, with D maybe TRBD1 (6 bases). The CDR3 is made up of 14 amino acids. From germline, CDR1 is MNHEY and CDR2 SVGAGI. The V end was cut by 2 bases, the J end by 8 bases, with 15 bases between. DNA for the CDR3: TGTGCCAGCAGTTACGCCAGGGGCAGGGAGGGCTACACCTTC. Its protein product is CASSYARGREGYTF.

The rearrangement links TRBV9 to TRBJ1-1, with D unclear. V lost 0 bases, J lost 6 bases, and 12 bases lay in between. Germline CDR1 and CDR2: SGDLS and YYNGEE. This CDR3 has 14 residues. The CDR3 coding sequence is TGTGCCAGCAGCGTAGTACCGGGGAGCGCTGAAGCTTTCTTT. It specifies CASSVVPGSAEAFF.

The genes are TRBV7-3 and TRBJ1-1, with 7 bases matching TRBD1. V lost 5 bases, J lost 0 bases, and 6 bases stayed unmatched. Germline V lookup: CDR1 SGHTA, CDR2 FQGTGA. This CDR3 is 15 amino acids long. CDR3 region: CASSPTGDLNTEAFF. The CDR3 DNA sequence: TGTGCCAGCAGCCCCACAGGGGACCTGAACACTGAAGCTTTCTTT.